The 8 T cell receptor beta chains below were found in one sample sequenced in a study of monozygotic twins with inflammatory bowel disease. TCRdb re-called the 5' RACE reads and gives one entry per CDR3 protein, without DNA. In all, the sample yields 200,000 to 250,000 distinct CDR3 sequences. Sequencing was performed on blood. The receptors originated from a human donor with ulcerative colitis or Crohn's disease, or a healthy co-twin of an affected twin (not recorded which).

The chain uses TRBV20-1 and TRBJ2-7; the D call of TRBD1 rests on TCRdb alone, since no DNA is present to check it. The CDR3 totals 13 residues. Germline V gives CDR1 DFQATT, CDR2 SNEGSKA (reference sequence). The CDR3 here is CSARRGGSYEQYF.

The J gene is TRBJ2-3, the V gene TRBV10-3; TCRdb reports TRBD1, a call that lacks DNA to check it against. CDR1 ENHRY and CDR2 SYGVKD come from the germline V gene. The CDR3 totals 18 residues. CDR3 in amino acids: CAISESSGRGLRTDTQYF.

The rearrangement uses TRBV5-1 and TRBJ1-1; TCRdb's D gene call, TRBD1, goes unchecked for lack of DNA. The germline V gene encodes CDR1 SGHRS and CDR2 YFSETQ. CDR3 size: 15 residues. CDR3 residues: CASSYWSKGDSEAFF.

V and J are TRBV10-2 and TRBJ1-6; the D call of TRBD1 rests on TCRdb alone, since no DNA is present to check it. This CDR3 region has 15 residues. The V gene's germline CDR1 is WSHSY and CDR2 SAAADI. The chain's CDR3 is CASSGDRGKNSPLHF.

The CDR3 region is CASSLGGYTDTQYF. This chain connects TRBV5-1 to TRBJ2-3. CDR3 length: 14 residues. Germline loops: CDR1 SGHRS, CDR2 YFSETQ.

This CDR3 reads CASSLAHRSNYGYTF. V and J are TRBV12-3 or TRBV12-4 and TRBJ1-2. The length of the CDR3 is 15 residues.

This chain joins TRBV29-1 and TRBJ2-1; TCRdb reports TRBD1, a call that lacks DNA to check it against. The CDR3 is 11 amino acids. Germline V gene sequence: CDR1 SQVTM, CDR2 ANQGSEA. CDR3 in amino acids: CSVRRGNEQSF.

The CDR3 sequence is CASSQEEGRGDLQETQYF. The chain links TRBV4-2 to TRBJ2-5; TCRdb picks TRBD2, but there is no DNA to check that call. The CDR3 is 18 amino acids. CDR1 LGHNA and CDR2 YNFKEQ come from the germline V gene.